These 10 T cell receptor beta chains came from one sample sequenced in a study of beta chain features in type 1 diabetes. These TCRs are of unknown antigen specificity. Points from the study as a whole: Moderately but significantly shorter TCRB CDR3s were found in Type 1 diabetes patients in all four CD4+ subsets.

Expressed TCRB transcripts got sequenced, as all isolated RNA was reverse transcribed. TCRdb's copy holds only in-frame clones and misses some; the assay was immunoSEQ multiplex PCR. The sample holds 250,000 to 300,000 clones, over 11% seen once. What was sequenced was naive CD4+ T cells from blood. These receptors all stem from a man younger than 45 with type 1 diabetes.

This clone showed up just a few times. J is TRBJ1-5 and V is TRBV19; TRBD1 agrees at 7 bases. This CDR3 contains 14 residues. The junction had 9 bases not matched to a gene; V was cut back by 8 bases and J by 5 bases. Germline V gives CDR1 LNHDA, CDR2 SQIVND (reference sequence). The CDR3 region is CASSLDRQHQPQHF. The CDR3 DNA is TGTGCCAGTTCCTTGGACAGGCAACATCAGCCCCAGCATTTT. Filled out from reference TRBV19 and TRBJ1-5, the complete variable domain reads DGGITQSPKYLFRKEGQNVTLSCEQNLNHDAMYWYRQDPGQGLRLIYYSQIVNDFQKGDIAEGYSVSREKKESFPLTVTSAQKNPTAFYLCASSLDRQHQPQHFGDGTRLSIL.

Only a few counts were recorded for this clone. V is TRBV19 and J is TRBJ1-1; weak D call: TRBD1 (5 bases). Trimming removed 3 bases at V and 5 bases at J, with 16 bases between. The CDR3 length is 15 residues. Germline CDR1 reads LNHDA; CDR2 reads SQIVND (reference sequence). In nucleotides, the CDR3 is TGTGCCAGTAGTATCGAGGACTATGGGGCAACTGAAGCTTTCTTT. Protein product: CASSIEDYGATEAFF.

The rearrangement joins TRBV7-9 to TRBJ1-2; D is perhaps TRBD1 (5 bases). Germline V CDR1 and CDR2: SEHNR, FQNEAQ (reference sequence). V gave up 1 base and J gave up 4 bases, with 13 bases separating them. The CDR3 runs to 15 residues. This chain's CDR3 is CASSLEFQGGYGYTF. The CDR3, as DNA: TGTGCCAGCAGCTTAGAATTTCAGGGAGGCTATGGCTACACCTTC.

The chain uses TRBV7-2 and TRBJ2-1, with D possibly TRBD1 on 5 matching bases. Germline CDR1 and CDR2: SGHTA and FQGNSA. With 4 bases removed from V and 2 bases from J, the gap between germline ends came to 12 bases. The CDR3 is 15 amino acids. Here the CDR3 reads CASSYRGLAYNEQFF. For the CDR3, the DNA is TGTGCCAGCAGCTATAGGGGCCTCGCCTACAATGAGCAGTTCTTC. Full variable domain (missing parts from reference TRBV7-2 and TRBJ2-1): GAGVSQSPSNKVTEKGKDVELRCDPISGHTALYWYRQSLGQGLEFLIYFQGNSAPDKSGLPSDRFSAERTGGSVSTLTIQRTQQEDSAVYLCASSYRGLAYNEQFFGPGTRLTVL.

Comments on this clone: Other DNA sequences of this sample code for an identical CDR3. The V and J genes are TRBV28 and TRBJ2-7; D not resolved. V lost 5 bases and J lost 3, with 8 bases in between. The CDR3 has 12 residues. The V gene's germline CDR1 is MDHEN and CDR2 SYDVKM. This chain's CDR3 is CASSLGGYEQYF. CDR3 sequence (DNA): TGTGCCAGCAGTCTCGGTGGCTACGAGCAGTACTTC.

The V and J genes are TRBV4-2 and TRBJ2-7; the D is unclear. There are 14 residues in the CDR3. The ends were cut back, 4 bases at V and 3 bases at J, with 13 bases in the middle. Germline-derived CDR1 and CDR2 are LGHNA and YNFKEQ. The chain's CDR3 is CASSPTKSGYEQYF. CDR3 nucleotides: TGTGCCAGCAGCCCCACGAAGAGTGGCTACGAGCAGTACTTC.

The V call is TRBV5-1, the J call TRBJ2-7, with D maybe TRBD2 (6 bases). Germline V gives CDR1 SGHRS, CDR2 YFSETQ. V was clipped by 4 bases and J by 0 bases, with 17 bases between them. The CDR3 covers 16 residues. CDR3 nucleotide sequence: TGCGCCAGCAGCCCCTTCGGGAGCCCCCGCTCCTACGAGCAGTACTTC. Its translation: CASSPFGSPRSYEQYF.

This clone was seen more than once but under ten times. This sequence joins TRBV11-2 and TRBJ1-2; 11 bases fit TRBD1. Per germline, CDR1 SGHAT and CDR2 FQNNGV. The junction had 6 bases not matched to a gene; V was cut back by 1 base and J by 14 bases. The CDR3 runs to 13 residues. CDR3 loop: CASSLVPGTGGTF. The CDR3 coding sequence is TGTGCCAGCAGCTTAGTCCCCGGGACAGGGGGTACCTTC.

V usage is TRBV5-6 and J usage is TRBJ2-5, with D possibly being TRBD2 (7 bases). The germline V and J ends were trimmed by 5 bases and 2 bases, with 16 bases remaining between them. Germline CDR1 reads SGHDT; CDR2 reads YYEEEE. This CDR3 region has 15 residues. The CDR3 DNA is TGTGCCAGCAGTCGGAGGGGGGGAGGACAAGAGACCCAGTACTTC. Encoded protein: CASSRRGGGQETQYF.

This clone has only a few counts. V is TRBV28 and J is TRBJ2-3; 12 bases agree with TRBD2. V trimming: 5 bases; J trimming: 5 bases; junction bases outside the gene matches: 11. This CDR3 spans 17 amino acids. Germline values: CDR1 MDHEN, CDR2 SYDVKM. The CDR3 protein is CASSLLAGGPGRDTQYF. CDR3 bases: TGTGCCAGCAGTCTTCTAGCGGGAGGGCCAGGAAGAGATACGCAGTATTTT.